This T cell receptor beta chain is drawn from a study of shared clonotypes between healthy human individuals. The test was conducted at deep level. DNA input for the unsorted PBMC replicate PCRs was about 300 ng, some 29,000 T cell genomes. TCRdb's table, derived via immunoSEQ multiplex PCR, lists solely in-frame clones and lacks some. The sample records about 490,000 clones, 70% to 85% being singletons. CDR1 and CDR2 from the germline V gene are SQVTM and ANQGSEA. CDR3 length equals 13 residues. V gave up 6 bases and J gave up 1 base, with 11 bases separating them. This receptor was taken from a woman aged 40-49 years in good health. Some clones in this sample may be carry-over from other donors' samples. The V and J genes are TRBV29-1 and TRBJ2-3; D possibly corresponds to TRBD1 (6 bases). The specimen sequenced was PBMCs. The CDR3 DNA sequence: TGCAGCGTCCACAGGGACCGCACAGATACGCAGTATTTT. Translating gives CSVHRDRTDTQYF.